The source of this TCR beta chain is a study of CD8 T cells in ankylosing spondylitis. Study results and caveats: Roughly eight highly homologous variants made up a TCR beta motif that seemed to typify ankylosing spondylitis blood. A CD8+ phenotype characterized the disease-linked clones, which were relatively rare in peripheral blood.

TCRdb reprocessed the 5' RACE reads via MiXCR and lists one record per CDR3 protein. The table records some 37,000 distinct CDR3 sequences, 13% of them present only once. As regards this clonotype: The target antigen is unknown.

The length of the CDR3 is 13 residues. The V end lost 6 bases, the J end lost 5 bases, and 14 bases lay between the germline ends. CDR1 MNHEY and CDR2 SMNVEV come from the germline V gene (reference sequence). The TCR originated in a male donor with ankylosing spondylitis. This chain connects TRBV27 to TRBJ2-7; D may match TRBD1 or TRBD2 (5 bases each). Material for sequencing was synovial fluid, either unsorted or a sorted T cell fraction (not recorded which). This chain's CDR3 is CASRSVRGDEQYF. The CDR3 DNA is TGTGCCAGCAGATCGGTTCGAGGGGACGAGCAGTACTTC.